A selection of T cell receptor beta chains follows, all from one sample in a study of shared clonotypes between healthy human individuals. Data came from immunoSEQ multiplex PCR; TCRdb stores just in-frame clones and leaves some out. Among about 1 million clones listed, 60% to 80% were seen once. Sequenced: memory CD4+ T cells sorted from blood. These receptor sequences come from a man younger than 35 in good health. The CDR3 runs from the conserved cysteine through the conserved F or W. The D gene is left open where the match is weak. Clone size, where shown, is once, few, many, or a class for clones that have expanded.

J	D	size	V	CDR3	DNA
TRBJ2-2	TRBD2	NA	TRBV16	CASSPVRAGEGELFF	TGTGCCAGCAGCCCGGTCCGGGCGGGAGAAGGGGAGCTGTTTTTT
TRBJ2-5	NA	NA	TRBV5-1	CASSLYHGIYETQYF	TGCGCCAGCAGCTTGTACCACGGGATTTACGAGACCCAGTACTTC
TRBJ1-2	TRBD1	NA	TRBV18	CASSPPTQGGYGYTF	TGTGCCAGCTCACCGCCCACCCAGGGGGGTTATGGCTACACCTTC
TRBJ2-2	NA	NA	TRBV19	CATRTSPNTGELFF	TGTGCCACTCGGACAAGCCCGAACACCGGGGAGCTGTTTTTT
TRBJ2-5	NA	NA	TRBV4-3	CASSQGSKTAWGETQYF	TGCGCCAGCAGCCAAGGATCAAAGACAGCCTGGGGTGAGACCCAGTACTTC
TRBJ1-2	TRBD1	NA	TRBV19	CASSIERHRGLVLYGYTF	TGTGCCAGTAGTATAGAAAGACACAGGGGGCTCGTCCTCTATGGCTACACCTTC
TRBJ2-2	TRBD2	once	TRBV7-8	CASSFLGLAGGGELFF	TGTGCCAGCAGCTTTTTGGGACTAGCGGGAGGGGGGGAGCTGTTTTTT
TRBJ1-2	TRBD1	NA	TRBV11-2	CASSSTGGYGYTF	TGTGCCAGCAGCTCGACAGGGGGCTATGGCTACACCTTC
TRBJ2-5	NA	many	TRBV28	CASSFRETQYF	TGTGCCAGCAGTTTTCGAGAGACCCAGTACTTC
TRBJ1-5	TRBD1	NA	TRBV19	CASRIGQGAGQPQHF	TGTGCCAGTAGAATCGGACAGGGGGCAGGGCAGCCCCAGCATTTT
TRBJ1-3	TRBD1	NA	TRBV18	CASSPNLPGTGGGNTIYF	TGTGCCAGCTCACCGAACCTCCCCGGGACAGGGGGCGGAAACACCATATATTTT
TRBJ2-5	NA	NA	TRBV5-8	CASSLGSTETQYF	TGTGCCAGCAGCTTGGGATCGACGGAGACCCAGTACTTC
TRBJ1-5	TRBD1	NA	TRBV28	CASSGGTELQPQHF	TGTGCCAGCAGTGGGGGGACAGAGCTTCAGCCCCAGCATTTT
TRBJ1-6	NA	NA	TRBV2	CASSERRNNSPLHF	TGTGCCAGCAGTGAAAGGCGGAATAATTCACCCCTCCACTTT
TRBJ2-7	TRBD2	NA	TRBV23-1	CASTQTGTSGPYSYEQYF	TGCGCCAGCACCCAAACAGGGACTAGCGGCCCCTACTCCTACGAGCAGTACTTC
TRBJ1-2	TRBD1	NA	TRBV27	CASSSWGTVYGYTF	TGTGCCAGCAGTTCATGGGGGACAGTCTATGGCTACACCTTC
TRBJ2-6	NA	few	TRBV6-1	CASRDFASGANVLTF	TGTGCCAGCAGGGACTTCGCCTCTGGGGCCAACGTCCTGACTTTC